Described below is a single TCR beta chain sequence and its context. Naive CD8 isolation took CD45RO-negative cells positively selected for CCR7 and excluded terminally differentiated effector memory CD45RA+ cells. Only Caucasian adults living in Nashville, Tennessee served as donors. The entry originates in a study of shared clonotypes between healthy human individuals. TCRdb's table, derived via immunoSEQ multiplex PCR, lists solely in-frame clones and lacks some. This sample has 1.5 million to 2.5 million clones, with approximately 94% found just once. Germline lookup yields CDR1 MDHEN and CDR2 SYDVKM. V gave up 3 bases and J gave up 2 bases, with 19 bases separating them. The CDR3 loop spans 17 amino acids.

The material sequenced was naive CD8+ T cells sorted from blood. The clonotype was recovered from a man younger than 30 in good health. The V call is TRBV28, the J call TRBJ1-1; D may be TRBD1 (5 bases). The CDR3, as DNA: TGTGCCAGCAGTTTTAGCAGGGACGAAGAAAGAAACACTGAAGCTTTCTTT. The encoded protein is CASSFSRDEERNTEAFF.